These 10 T cell receptor beta chains were all obtained from the same sample, sequenced in a study of cytomegalovirus exposure and HLA in healthy donors. With 60 Vbeta and 13 Jbeta primers, the PCR was carried out. Profiling relied on immunoSEQ multiplex PCR, and the TCRdb table lists in-frame clones only, not all of them. Seen in this sample are approximately 120,000 clones; the ten most common clones hold about 2.2%. Source material: PBMCs. Every receptor here comes from a man in his forties or fifties in good health and CMV-seronegative.

The rearrangement uses TRBV4-1 and TRBJ2-7, with 9 bases identical to TRBD1. This CDR3 comprises 16 residues. Germline lookup yields CDR1 MGHRA and CDR2 YSYEKL. V lost 0 bases and J lost 2; bases outside the gene matches: 5. The CDR3 loop reads CASSQDGQGMAYEQYF. The CDR3 DNA is TGCGCCAGCAGCCAAGATGGACAGGGGATGGCCTACGAGCAGTACTTC.

The chain has TRBV19 and TRBJ1-5, with D perhaps TRBD1 (6 bases). V shed 4 bases and J shed 3 bases, with 16 bases lying between them. Germline V gives CDR1 LNHDA, CDR2 SQIVND (reference sequence). CDR3 size: 16 residues. The CDR3 region is CASSREDSPSNQPQHF. The CDR3 DNA is TGTGCCAGTAGTAGAGAGGACAGCCCTTCCAATCAGCCCCAGCATTTT. The full variable domain, in which reference TRBV19 and TRBJ1-5 provide the parts outside the CDR3, is DGGITQSPKYLFRKEGQNVTLSCEQNLNHDAMYWYRQDPGQGLRLIYYSQIVNDFQKGDIAEGYSVSREKKESFPLTVTSAQKNPTAFYLCASSREDSPSNQPQHFGDGTRLSIL.

V and J are TRBV7-2 and TRBJ2-3; 7 bases line up with TRBD2. The CDR3 is 15 amino acids. Germline values: CDR1 SGHTA, CDR2 FQGNSA. V lost 5 bases, J lost 0 bases, and 5 bases stayed unmatched. The CDR3 region has the DNA TGTGCCAGCAGCCGGAGCGGGGTTAGCACAGATACGCAGTATTTT. Translating gives CASSRSGVSTDTQYF.

The CDR3 sequence: CASSPVGQDYEQYF. CDR3 DNA: TGTGCCAGCAGCCCTGTGGGACAGGACTACGAGCAGTACTTC. The gene calls are TRBV13 and TRBJ2-7; TRBD1 agrees at 8 bases. Germline V gene lookup returns CDR1 PRHDT and CDR2 FYEKMQ (reference sequence). The CDR3 consists of 14 residues. With 5 bases clipped from V and 3 bases from J, the junction kept 6 bases outside the gene matches.

The rearrangement links TRBV6-5 to TRBJ2-1; D possibly corresponds to TRBD2 (6 bases). The CDR3 is 15 residues long. V was clipped by 5 bases and J by 2 bases, with 13 bases between them. Germline V gene lookup returns CDR1 MNHEY and CDR2 SVGAGI. CDR3 loop: CASSRRAVAYNEQFF. The CDR3 DNA follows: TGTGCCAGCAGTCGGAGGGCCGTGGCCTACAATGAGCAGTTCTTC.

CDR3 DNA: TGTGCCAGCAACTCCGGCGGACAGGGAAAAATTGACACTGAAGCTTTCTTT. Its translation is CASNSGGQGKIDTEAFF. The chain has TRBV28 and TRBJ1-1; the match to TRBD1 covers 8 bases. V lost 7 bases, J lost 3 bases, and 16 bases stayed unmatched. Germline values: CDR1 MDHEN, CDR2 SYDVKM. This CDR3 has 17 residues.

V gene TRBV30 combines with J gene TRBJ1-1; 7 nucleotides agree with TRBD1. With V trimmed by 4 bases and J by 4 bases, 6 bases remained unmatched. The length of the CDR3 is 13 residues. The V gene's germline CDR1 is GTSNPN and CDR2 SVGIG (reference sequence). CDR3 DNA: TGTGCCTGGACCTCGACAGGGACCACTGAAGCTTTCTTT. Residues: CAWTSTGTTEAFF.

The chain links TRBV11-3 to TRBJ1-2; D perhaps matches TRBD1 (6 bases). V lost 5 bases, J lost 8 bases, and 15 bases lay in between. The germline V gene encodes CDR1 SGHNT and CDR2 YENEEA. The CDR3 extends over 13 amino acids. CDR3: CASSGSEGDGYTF. CDR3 coding DNA: TGTGCCAGCAGCGGTTCAGAGGGGGACGGCTACACCTTC.

The V call is TRBV5-1, the J call TRBJ2-7; possible D gene TRBD1, 5 bases. Germline assignment: CDR1 SGHRS and CDR2 YFSETQ. The CDR3 spans 13 residues. Between the trimmed V and J ends, which lost 2 bases and 3 bases, there was a span of 9 bases. This CDR3 reads CASSLAGNYEQYF. CDR3 nucleotide sequence: TGCGCCAGCAGCTTAGCAGGGAACTACGAGCAGTACTTC.

The genes are TRBV9 and TRBJ2-5; 9 bases match TRBD2. There are 16 residues in the CDR3. Germline V lookup: CDR1 SGDLS, CDR2 YYNGEE. The V segment lost 0 bases and the J segment 5 bases; nucleotides outside the gene matches: 8. The DNA of the CDR3 is TGTGCCAGCAGCGTAGACGCGGGAGGGCCTGGGGAGACCCAGTACTTC. Protein product: CASSVDAGGPGETQYF.